The next 13 T cell receptor beta chains were all read from a single sample in a study of CD8 T cells in ankylosing spondylitis. Via MiXCR, TCRdb re-called the 5' RACE reads, giving one row per CDR3 protein. The top ten clones hold 2.2% of a sample with under 85,000 distinct CDR3 sequences, about 5% of them seen once. Sequenced material: blood, either unsorted or a sorted T cell fraction (not recorded which). All receptors derive from a male donor with ankylosing spondylitis or in good health (not recorded which).

This clonotype appeared many times. V usage is TRBV28 and J usage is TRBJ2-7; D is uncertain. The CDR3 consists of 14 residues. Germline CDR1 reads MDHEN; CDR2 reads SYDVKM. Trimming took 2 bases from V and 3 from J, leaving 11 bases between them. The CDR3 sequence is CASSLTSTLYEQYF. The CDR3 nucleotides are TGTGCCAGCAGTTTAACGTCGACACTCTACGAGCAGTACTTC.

The chain links TRBV7-9 to TRBJ2-1, with D unresolved. This CDR3 is built from 14 residues. V was shortened by 4 bases and J by 9 bases, with 16 bases between the two germline ends. CDR1 is SEHNR and CDR2 is FQNEAQ in the germline V gene (reference sequence). CDR3 loop: CASSYPPGSPEQFF. The CDR3 nucleotides read TGTGCCAGCAGCTACCCACCAGGCTCCCCTGAGCAGTTCTTC.

This clonotype has a count of ten or more. J is TRBJ2-7 and V is TRBV7-6, with TRBD2 matching 8 bases. V dropped 6 bases and J dropped 5; count of bases not matched to a gene: 6. This CDR3 comprises 13 residues. Per germline, CDR1 SGHVS and CDR2 FNYEAQ. The CDR3 here is CASSSGGADEQYF. CDR3 in DNA: TGTGCCAGCAGTTCCGGGGGGGCGGACGAGCAGTACTTC.

This clonotype was observed many times. V and J are TRBV5-5 and TRBJ1-2; 10 nucleotides agree with TRBD1. Germline lookup yields CDR1 SGHKS and CDR2 YYEKEE (reference sequence). The CDR3 extends over 14 amino acids. V was pared by 4 bases and J by 4 bases, with 4 bases of the junction left unmatched. The CDR3 DNA reads as TGTGCCAGCAGCCGGGACAGGGGTACCTATGGCTACACCTTC. Amino acid sequence: CASSRDRGTYGYTF.

This clonotype was recorded many times. This chain uses TRBV20-1 with TRBJ2-1, with D unclear. This CDR3 is built from 10 residues. Germline lookup yields CDR1 DFQATT and CDR2 SNEGSKA (reference sequence). V was trimmed by 6 bases and J by 5 bases, leaving 5 bases between them. The CDR3 protein is CSAAHNEQFF. CDR3 DNA sequence: TGCAGTGCCGCCCACAATGAGCAGTTCTTC.

This clonotype was found many times. V and J are TRBV28 and TRBJ1-2; a possible D gene is TRBD1 (5 bases). CDR1 and CDR2 from the germline V gene are MDHEN and SYDVKM. The CDR3 is 16 amino acids. Trimming left V 5 bases short and J 3 bases short, with 19 bases between. This CDR3 reads CASSPGGGVFDYGYTF. The CDR3 DNA follows: TGTGCCAGCAGTCCCGGGGGGGGGGTCTTCGACTATGGCTACACCTTC.

Many counts were recorded for this clonotype. This chain uses TRBV27 with TRBJ1-2, with 7 bases that match TRBD1. V was clipped by 5 bases and J by 0 bases; unmatched bases: 6. CDR3 length: 15 amino acids. CDR1 and CDR2 from the germline V gene are MNHEY and SMNVEV (reference sequence). This chain's CDR3 is CASSIRQGTNYGYTF. The DNA for the CDR3 is TGTGCCAGCAGTATTAGACAGGGAACTAACTATGGCTACACCTTC.

Many counts were recorded for this clonotype. CDR3 amino acids: CASWGVDTEAFF. As DNA, the CDR3 is TGCGCCAGCTGGGGAGTGGACACTGAAGCTTTCTTT. This chain joins TRBV5-1 and TRBJ1-1; no firm D call. V shed 7 bases and J shed 3 bases, with 10 bases lying between them. This CDR3 has 12 residues. Germline V lookup: CDR1 SGHRS, CDR2 YFSETQ. Supplemented by reference TRBV5-1 and TRBJ1-1, the full variable domain reads KAGVTQTPRYLIKTRGQQVTLSCSPISGHRSVSWYQQTPGQGLQFLFEYFSETQRNKGNFPGRFSGRQFSNSRSEMNVSTLELGDSALYLCASWGVDTEAFFGQGTRLTVV.

This clonotype was recorded many times. The V call is TRBV14, the J call TRBJ2-1; 15 bases map to TRBD2. From germline, CDR1 is SGHDN and CDR2 FVKESK. This CDR3 comprises 24 residues. Trimming removed 4 bases from V and 4 bases from J; junction bases left unmatched: 26. The chain's CDR3 is CASSPLPGQKPGLAGGTGYNEQFF. The CDR3 bases are TGTGCCAGCAGCCCGCTCCCGGGACAGAAACCGGGACTAGCGGGAGGCACAGGTTACAATGAGCAGTTCTTC.

This clonotype was observed at least ten times. V is TRBV6-2 or TRBV6-3 and J is TRBJ2-1; D remains unclear. Germline-derived CDR1 and CDR2 are MNHEY and SVGEGT. Trimming took 0 bases from V and 0 from J, leaving 9 bases between them. This CDR3 comprises 16 residues. Written as DNA, the CDR3 is TGTGCCAGCAGTTACTCCCCTGATAGCTCCTACAATGAGCAGTTCTTC. It specifies CASSYSPDSSYNEQFF.

There are many counts of this clonotype. The CDR3 nucleotides read TGCAGTGCTAGTATCCAAACTAACACTGAAGCTTTCTTT. It codes for CSASIQTNTEAFF. The rearrangement uses TRBV20-1 and TRBJ1-1; no firm D call. Between the trimmed V and J ends, which lost 3 bases and 2 bases, there was a span of 10 bases. Germline CDR1 DFQATT, CDR2 SNEGSKA (reference sequence). The CDR3 runs to 13 residues.

Of note for this clonotype: One end of the junction does not line up with germline, which may come from a read error. This chain uses TRBV25-1 with TRBJ1-5; 9 bases are shared with TRBD1. Germline-derived CDR1 and CDR2 are MGHDK and SYGVNS. This CDR3 is built from 15 residues. CDR3 DNA sequence: TGTACCAGCAGTGGGACAGGGAGAGGCAATCAGCCCCAGCATTTT. Residues: CTSSGTGRGNQPQHF. The whole variable domain, remainder taken from reference TRBV25-1 and TRBJ1-5, is EADIYQTPRYLVIGTGKKITLECSQTMGHDKMYWYQQDPGMELHLIHYSYGVNSTEKGDLSSESTVSRIRTEHFPLTLESARPSHTSQYLCTSSGTGRGNQPQHFGDGTRLSIL.

This clonotype was detected many times. The CDR3, as DNA: TGTGCCAGCAGCCTAACTTACAGGGGGAATCAGCCCCAGCATTTT. Encoded protein: CASSLTYRGNQPQHF. The chain combines TRBV3-1 with TRBJ1-5; TRBD1 matches 8 bases. CDR3 size: 15 residues. The germline CDR1 and CDR2 sequences are LGHDT and YNNKEL (reference sequence). The junction had 6 bases not matched to a gene; V was cut back by 4 bases and J by 4 bases. Complete variable domain (other parts from reference TRBV3-1 and TRBJ1-5): DTAVSQTPKYLVTQMGNDKSIKCEQNLGHDTMYWYKQDSKKFLKIMFSYNNKELIINETVPNRFSPKSPDKAHLNLHINSLELGDSAVYFCASSLTYRGNQPQHFGDGTRLSIL.